These 31 T cell receptor beta chains were all obtained from the same sample, sequenced in a study of T cell responses to AZD1222 COVID-19 vaccine. Using immunoSEQ multiplex PCR, the repertoire was profiled, and TCRdb retains in-frame clones only, with some absent. The sample includes 140,000 to 150,000 clones, about 92% of them seen just once. The source was peripheral blood, collected on day 0 of AZD1222 vaccination. The receptor source for this set is an adult in good health.

The rearrangement links TRBV12-5 to TRBJ2-3; possibly TRBD1 for D (6 bases). Trimming stripped 4 bases from V and 2 bases from J, with 10 bases between. This CDR3 is built from 14 residues. Per germline, CDR1 LGHNT and CDR2 FRNRAP. Here the CDR3 DNA reads TGTGCTAGTGGTTCCAGGGGTGTCACAGATACGCAGTATTTT. Protein product: CASGSRGVTDTQYF. The full variable domain, completed using reference TRBV12-5 and TRBJ2-3, is DARVTQTPRHKVTEMGQEVTMRCQPILGHNTVFWYRQTMMQGLELLAYFRNRAPLDDSGMPKDRFSAEMPDATLATLKIQPSEPRDSAVYFCASGSRGVTDTQYFGPGTRLTVL.

As DNA, the CDR3 is TGTGCCAGTACCAGGACAGGGGGGAACACTGAAGCTTTCTTT. This translates into CASTRTGGNTEAFF. The chain joins TRBV19 to TRBJ1-1, with 10 positions matching TRBD1. In germline, CDR1 is LNHDA, CDR2 SQIVND (reference sequence). The CDR3 runs to 14 residues. V was clipped by 7 bases and J by 1 base; unmatched bases: 3.

The chain recombines TRBV6-5 with TRBJ1-4; 7 positions match TRBD1. With 2 bases clipped from V and 0 bases from J, the junction kept 3 bases outside the gene matches. CDR3 length equals 16 residues. Germline CDR1 reads MNHEY; CDR2 reads SVGAGI. The CDR3 reads CASSYEGTATNEKLFF. CDR3 nucleotides: TGTGCCAGCAGTTACGAGGGGACAGCAACTAATGAAAAACTGTTTTTT.

This chain joins TRBV3-1 (or the pseudogene TRBV3-2) and TRBJ1-5, with TRBD1 as a possible D gene (5 bases). Germline CDR1 reads LGHDT; CDR2 reads YNNKEL (reference sequence). The CDR3 is 14 residues long. V lost 8 bases to trimming and J lost 1 base, with 12 bases between them. CDR3 DNA sequence: TGTGCCAGCTGGTCGTGGGGGAGCAATCAGCCCCAGCATTTT. It codes for CASWSWGSNQPQHF.

The gene calls are TRBV6-5 and TRBJ1-5; 10 positions agree with TRBD1. Germline V gene data show CDR1 as MNHEY and CDR2 as SVGAGI. This CDR3 comprises 13 residues. V lost 6 bases, J lost 11 bases, and 7 bases stayed unmatched. The CDR3 is CASREGQGRAQHF. CDR3 in DNA: TGTGCCAGCAGGGAGGGACAGGGGAGAGCCCAGCATTTT.

This clone was seen once. V and J are TRBV4-1 and TRBJ2-2; tentatively, D is TRBD2 (6 bases). Germline CDR1 reads MGHRA; CDR2 reads YSYEKL. V gave up 2 bases and J gave up 6 bases, with 10 bases separating them. There are 14 residues in the CDR3. The CDR3, as DNA: TGCGCCAGCAGCCAACCAAGGGACTCCGGGGAGCTGTTTTTT. Translating gives CASSQPRDSGELFF.

J is TRBJ1-2 and V is TRBV7-8; 7 bases fit TRBD1. CDR3 size: 17 residues. Germline lookup yields CDR1 SGHVS and CDR2 FQNEAQ. Trimming cost V 6 bases and J 7 bases; bases outside gene matches: 20. In DNA form, the CDR3 reads TGTGCCAGCAGTAAAGGGGGCAGGACCCACGTCTGGCTTGGCTACACCTTC. Its translation: CASSKGGRTHVWLGYTF.

The chain combines TRBV6-1 with TRBJ1-2, with D unclear. CDR1 MNHNS and CDR2 SASEGT come from the germline V gene. With 0 bases removed from V and 0 bases from J, the gap between germline ends came to 8 bases. CDR3 length equals 15 residues. The CDR3 DNA sequence: TGTGCCAGCAGTGAAGCGTCCCGGGCTAACTATGGCTACACCTTC. This translates into CASSEASRANYGYTF.

The chain combines TRBV9 with TRBJ2-5, with D unresolved. The CDR3 length is 11 residues. Germline V gives CDR1 SGDLS, CDR2 YYNGEE. V lost 4 bases and J 5 bases, leaving 6 bases between the germline ends. The CDR3 loop reads CASSTGETQYF. The DNA for the CDR3 is TGTGCCAGCAGCACTGGGGAGACCCAGTACTTC.

The chain combines TRBV9 with TRBJ2-3; TRBD2 aligns across 10 bases. Unmatched junction bases numbered 7, after V lost 2 bases and J lost 1 base. This CDR3 region has 17 residues. Germline V lookup: CDR1 SGDLS, CDR2 YYNGEE. CDR3 loop: CASSVPQRGGRTDTQYF. The CDR3 DNA follows: TGTGCCAGCAGCGTCCCTCAGCGGGGGGGCCGCACAGATACGCAGTATTTT.

The table lists this clone with a count of one. CDR3 region: CASSLGLRGQYF. CDR3 DNA: TGTGCCAGCAGCCTGGGACTACGAGGGCAGTATTTT. The chain couples TRBV7-8 to TRBJ2-3; 7 positions match TRBD2. The CDR3 length is 12 residues. Looked up from germline, CDR1 is SGHVS and CDR2 is FQNEAQ. V trimming: 5 bases; J trimming: 11 bases; junction bases outside the gene matches: 7.

The chain recombines TRBV7-7 with TRBJ2-1, with TRBD1 identical over 12 bases. Germline V lookup: CDR1 SSHAT, CDR2 FNYEAQ (reference sequence). Losses at the gene ends were 6 bases for V and 8 bases for J; bases not matched to a gene: 14. The CDR3 runs 17 residues. As DNA, the CDR3 is TGTGCCAGCAGTCCAGCCCCCGGGACAGGGGGCGTCGATGAGCAGTTCTTC. Its translation: CASSPAPGTGGVDEQFF.

This chain connects TRBV4-1 to TRBJ2-3, with D tentatively TRBD1 (6 bases). The germline V gene has CDR1 MGHRA and CDR2 YSYEKL. The V and J ends lost 2 bases and 0 bases respectively, with 12 bases between them. The CDR3 runs to 16 residues. Here the CDR3 reads CASSQYRDPSTDTQYF. CDR3 nucleotides: TGCGCCAGCAGCCAATACAGGGACCCTAGCACAGATACGCAGTATTTT.

V gene TRBV3-1 (or the pseudogene TRBV3-2) combines with J gene TRBJ1-5; TRBD1 is a possible D gene (5 bases). This CDR3 is 17 amino acids long. Germline V lookup: CDR1 LGHDT, CDR2 YNNKEL (reference sequence). V lost 1 base, J lost 3 bases, and 16 bases lay in between. CDR3 nucleotide sequence: TGTGCCAGCAGCCAAGTGTCGGGGGAGCTTCCCAATCAGCCCCAGCATTTT. It encodes CASSQVSGELPNQPQHF.

This sequence joins TRBV28 and TRBJ2-3; D is uncertain. V lost 3 bases and J lost 2, with 18 bases in between. Germline V gives CDR1 MDHEN, CDR2 SYDVKM. This CDR3 has 17 residues. This CDR3 reads CASSLRGNPLDTDTQYF. CDR3 coding DNA: TGTGCCAGCAGTTTGCGTGGCAACCCCCTTGACACAGATACGCAGTATTTT.

The chain combines TRBV19 with TRBJ1-2; D is ambiguous. The V gene's germline CDR1 is LNHDA and CDR2 SQIVND (reference sequence). CDR3 length equals 12 residues. Trimming stripped 5 bases from V and 0 bases from J, with 4 bases between. The CDR3 DNA follows: TGTGCCAGTAGTCCCGCTAACTATGGCTACACCTTC. Amino acids: CASSPANYGYTF.

The CDR3 sequence is CAWSVENYNEQFF. The CDR3, as DNA: TGTGCCTGGAGTGTGGAAAACTACAATGAGCAGTTCTTC. The chain combines TRBV30 with TRBJ2-1; D unclear. Germline V gene sequence: CDR1 GTSNPN, CDR2 SVGIG (reference sequence). The CDR3 has 13 amino acids. V was clipped by 0 bases and J by 3 bases, with 6 bases between them.

This clone was detected only once. The chain employs TRBV7-9 and TRBJ1-1, with TRBD1 identical over 7 bases. The CDR3 contains 15 residues. V dropped 7 bases and J dropped 1; count of bases not matched to a gene: 9. Germline loops: CDR1 SEHNR, CDR2 FQNEAQ (reference sequence). This chain's CDR3 is CASMAEGGENTEAFF. CDR3 sequence (DNA): TGTGCCAGCATGGCGGAAGGGGGCGAGAACACTGAAGCTTTCTTT.

This rearrangement joins TRBV7-2 to TRBJ2-7; D not certain. This CDR3 has 13 amino acids. V lost 4 bases, J lost 1 base, and 8 bases lay in between. Germline loops: CDR1 SGHTA, CDR2 FQGNSA. The CDR3 sequence: CASSSLGSYEQYF. CDR3 nucleotide sequence: TGTGCCAGCAGCTCCCTCGGGTCCTACGAGCAGTACTTC.

The V and J genes are TRBV4-1 and TRBJ1-2; D may be TRBD1 (5 bases). The V end lost 4 bases, the J end lost 1 base, and 13 bases lay between the germline ends. The CDR3 has 15 residues. Germline V lookup: CDR1 MGHRA, CDR2 YSYEKL. The CDR3 spells CASSPLGENNYGYTF. CDR3 bases: TGCGCCAGCAGCCCTCTGGGGGAAAATAACTATGGCTACACCTTC.

The V gene is TRBV7-9, the J gene TRBJ1-2; tentative D call: TRBD1 (6 bases). CDR3 length: 15 residues. Deletions cut 0 bases from V and 5 bases from J, with 13 bases between. Per germline, CDR1 SEHNR and CDR2 FQNEAQ (reference sequence). In DNA form, the CDR3 reads TGTGCCAGCAGCTTAGCAGGACAGCTCCTATATGGCTACACCTTC. Its protein is CASSLAGQLLYGYTF.

The chain employs TRBV30 and TRBJ1-1, with a possible D match to TRBD1 (6 bases). V gave up 0 bases and J gave up 2 bases, with 13 bases separating them. CDR1 is GTSNPN, CDR2 SVGIG, per germline (reference sequence). The CDR3 has 15 amino acids. The CDR3 region has the DNA TGTGCCTGGAGTGTACAGGGAAACGGTAACACTGAAGCTTTCTTT. The encoded protein is CAWSVQGNGNTEAFF. Filled out from reference TRBV30 and TRBJ1-1, the complete variable domain reads SQTIHQWPATLVQPVGSPLSLECTVEGTSNPNLYWYRQAAGRGLQLLFYSVGIGQISSEVPQNLSASRPQDRQFILSSKKLLLSDSGFYLCAWSVQGNGNTEAFFGQGTRLTVV.

CDR3 coding DNA: TGCGCCAGCAGCTTGTCCCCGGCGAACACTGAAGCTTTCTTT. This sequence encodes CASSLSPANTEAFF. The chain couples TRBV5-1 to TRBJ1-1; no clear D. Trimming removed 1 base at V and 1 base at J, with 8 bases between. The length of the CDR3 is 14 residues. The germline gives CDR1 SGHRS, CDR2 YFSETQ.

The chain uses TRBV3-1 (or the pseudogene TRBV3-2) and TRBJ2-4, with unresolved D. V was clipped by 1 base and J by 0 bases, with 7 bases between them. The CDR3 totals 15 residues. Germline lookup yields CDR1 LGHDT and CDR2 YNNKEL (reference sequence). In nucleotides, the CDR3 is TGTGCCAGCAGCCAAGGAGAAGTAGCCAAAAACATTCAGTACTTC. Protein: CASSQGEVAKNIQYF.

The chain joins TRBV7-3 to TRBJ1-1, with D possibly being TRBD1 (5 bases). This CDR3 is 15 amino acids long. Per the germline V gene, CDR1 is SGHTA and CDR2 is FQGTGA. The CDR3 reads CAGRTLTFMNTEAFF. DNA of the CDR3: TGTGCGGGCCGGACACTCACCTTCATGAACACTGAAGCTTTCTTT. Looking up the rest from reference TRBV7-3 and TRBJ1-1 gives the full variable domain: GAGVSQTPSNKVTEKGKYVELRCDPISGHTALYWYRQSLGQGPEFLIYFQGTGAADDSGLPNDRFFAVRPEGSVSTLKIQRTERGDSAVYLCAGRTLTFMNTEAFFGQGTRLTVV.

The chain is built from TRBV5-4 and TRBJ1-1, with 8 positions matching TRBD1. Trimming cost V 3 bases and J 8 bases; bases outside gene matches: 3. The CDR3 spans 12 residues. CDR1 is SGHNT, CDR2 YYREEE, per germline (reference sequence). The CDR3 DNA follows: TGTGCCAGCAGCTCAGGACAGGGAGAAGCTTTCTTT. Translation gives CASSSGQGEAFF.

This clone was seen a single time. The chain carries TRBV19 and TRBJ1-6; 8 nucleotides align to TRBD1. The CDR3 is made up of 14 amino acids. J gave up 7 bases and V 6 bases, and 5 bases lay outside the gene matches. The V gene's germline CDR1 is LNHDA and CDR2 SQIVND (reference sequence). CDR3 region: CASSIDRGNSPLHF. CDR3 bases: TGTGCCAGTAGCATCGACAGGGGCAATTCACCCCTCCACTTT.

The CDR3 region has the DNA TGCGCCAGCAGCCAAGGCCAGACCGGGGAGCTGTTTTTT. Translating it yields CASSQGQTGELFF. The chain joins TRBV4-1 to TRBJ2-2; D remains unclear. The CDR3 runs to 13 residues. Germline assignment: CDR1 MGHRA and CDR2 YSYEKL. V was trimmed by 1 base and J by 5 bases, leaving 5 bases between them.

This chain uses TRBV6-5 with TRBJ1-2; a possible D gene is TRBD1 (6 bases). The CDR3 covers 16 residues. The V and J ends lost 2 bases and 2 bases respectively, with 15 bases between them. CDR1 is MNHEY, CDR2 SVGAGI, per germline. CDR3 in amino acids: CASSYRTAPRNYGYTF. The DNA of the CDR3 is TGTGCCAGCAGTTACCGGACAGCCCCAAGGAACTATGGCTACACCTTC.

The chain is built from TRBV9 and TRBJ1-1, with D perhaps matching TRBD1 (5 bases). CDR1 and CDR2 (germline): SGDLS, YYNGEE. The length of the CDR3 is 16 residues. Deletions cut 4 bases from V and 3 bases from J, with 19 bases between. The CDR3 DNA follows: TGTGCCAGCAGCCTAAAAGAGGGGTCTAGGGACACTGAAGCTTTCTTT. Its protein is CASSLKEGSRDTEAFF.

This clone has just a few counts. This chain joins TRBV28 and TRBJ1-6, with D uncertain. This CDR3 contains 15 residues. CDR1 MDHEN and CDR2 SYDVKM come from the germline V gene. The germline V and J ends were trimmed by 6 bases and 9 bases, with 18 bases remaining between them. The CDR3 nucleotides are TGTGCCAGCAGACTCCTTTGGGGTAGGGTTTCACCCCTCCACTTT. Translating gives CASRLLWGRVSPLHF.